This T cell receptor beta chain was found in a study of T-cell memory formation after mild COVID-19. In the study overall: The study found TCR clusters largely donor specific.

TCRdb re-called the 5' RACE reads through MiXCR, storing one row per CDR3 protein. The data hold about 180,000 distinct CDR3 sequences, with roughly 17% observed a single time. Trimming left V 0 bases short and J 9 bases short, with 18 bases between. This CDR3 has 16 amino acids. This chain links TRBV12-3 or TRBV12-4 with TRBJ2-1; possibly TRBD1 for D (6 bases). Sequencing was carried out using PBMCs or a T cell subset sorted from them (not recorded which). This receptor was identified in an adult woman who had mild COVID-19 (a few samples of this study predate the infection). Cell type and time point are not known. The CDR3 coding sequence is TGTGCCAGCAGTTTAGCCCGAATAGAACAGGGTCCTGAGCAGTTCTTC. Translating gives CASSLARIEQGPEQFF.